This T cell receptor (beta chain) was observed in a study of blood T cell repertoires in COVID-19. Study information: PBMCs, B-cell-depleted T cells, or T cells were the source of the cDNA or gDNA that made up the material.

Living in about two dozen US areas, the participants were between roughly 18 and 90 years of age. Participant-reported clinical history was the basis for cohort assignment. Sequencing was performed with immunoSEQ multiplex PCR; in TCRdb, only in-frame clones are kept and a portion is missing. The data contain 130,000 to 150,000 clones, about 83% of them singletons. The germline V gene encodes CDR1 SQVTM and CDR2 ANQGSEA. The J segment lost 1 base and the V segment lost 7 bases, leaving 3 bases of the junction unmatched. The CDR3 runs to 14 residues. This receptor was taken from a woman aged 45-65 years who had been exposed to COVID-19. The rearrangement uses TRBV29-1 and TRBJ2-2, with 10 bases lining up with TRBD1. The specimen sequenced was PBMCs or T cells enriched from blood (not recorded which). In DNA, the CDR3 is TGCAGCGGCCGGGACAGGGGGAACACCGGGGAGCTGTTTTTT. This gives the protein CSGRDRGNTGELFF.